The table lists the clone carrying this T cell receptor (beta chain) with a count of one. The CDR3 is 15 residues long. Looked up from germline, CDR1 is MNHEY and CDR2 is SVGAGI. V lost 10 bases to trimming and J lost 3 bases, with 16 bases between them. How the authors handled the data: It was from reference gene primer amplification that nucleated cell counts were estimated. Only in-frame clones appear in the TCRdb table, and some are missing; sequencing was by immunoSEQ multiplex PCR. V and J calls and clone size are given by that table; D and trimming were obtained from the DNA. The table records tens of thousands of clones, about four fifths of them present only once. These data originate in a study of blood T cell repertoires in COVID-19. Overall study context: Spain, Italy and the United States supplied samples that represented acute and convalescent COVID-19. In each case, the material was cDNA or gDNA derived from T cells, B-cell-depleted T cells, or PBMCs.

The sequencing sample was made of peripheral blood. The receptor was derived from a man aged 40-49 years with acute or convalescent COVID-19. The chain joins TRBV6-5 to TRBJ2-6; perhaps TRBD2 as D (5 bases). The CDR3: CATGGGEDGANVLTF. In DNA, the CDR3 is TGTGCCACAGGAGGCGGTGAAGATGGGGCCAACGTCCTGACTTTC.